One sample yielded the 31 T cell receptor beta chains listed below, sequenced in a study of molecular identifiers for immune sequencing clone quantification. TCRdb used MiXCR to reprocess the PCR reads, holding one entry per CDR3 protein. The sample shows approximately 20,000 distinct CDR3 sequences, around 23% of them seen only once. The sequenced material came from naive CD8+ T cells from blood, with Jurkat cell RNA spiked in. Subset described: FACS-sorted CD8+CD4-CCR7+CD45RA+ naive T cells. The receptors originated from a human donor in good health. Some libraries in this study had Jurkat cell RNA spiked in.

This clonotype appeared once. The V call is TRBV12-3 or TRBV12-4, the J call TRBJ2-1; 8 nucleotides match TRBD2. V dropped 8 bases and J dropped 5; count of bases not matched to a gene: 11. The CDR3 has 15 amino acids. CDR3 DNA: TGTGCCAGCGGGCTAGGGGCGGGAGGAAACAATGAGCAGTTCTTC. Translating gives CASGLGAGGNNEQFF.

In its sample, this clonotype was seen a few times. This sequence joins TRBV5-5 and TRBJ1-4; no clear D. Trimming cost V 4 bases and J 7 bases, with 14 bases left between them. The CDR3 totals 14 residues. The germline V gene has CDR1 SGHKS and CDR2 YYEKEE (reference sequence). The CDR3 DNA is TGTGCCAGCAGCCAGATCTCGGCCGGTGAAAAACTGTTTTTT. It translates to CASSQISAGEKLFF.

At least ten counts were recorded for this clonotype. This chain links TRBV7-9 with TRBJ2-3; D is possibly TRBD1 or TRBD2 (6 bases each). CDR3 size: 15 residues. Germline CDR1 SEHNR, CDR2 FQNEAQ (reference sequence). V dropped 4 bases and J dropped 2 bases, with 13 bases sitting between them. The CDR3 spells CASSSPGALTDTQYF. The CDR3 nucleotides read TGTGCCAGCAGCTCCCCGGGGGCCCTCACAGATACGCAGTATTTT.

This clonotype was found many times. This rearrangement joins TRBV7-2 to TRBJ2-2, with TRBD1 as a possible D gene (6 bases). Germline-derived CDR1 and CDR2 are SGHTA and FQGNSA. Trimming took 7 bases from V and 1 from J, leaving 10 bases between them. The CDR3 has 14 amino acids. The CDR3 here is CASTEDRNTGELFF. As DNA, the CDR3 is TGTGCCAGCACCGAGGACAGGAACACCGGGGAGCTGTTTTTT.

This clonotype came up many times. V and J are TRBV27 and TRBJ2-7; no clear D. CDR3 length: 13 amino acids. The germline CDR1 and CDR2 sequences are MNHEY and SMNVEV (reference sequence). Trimming cost V 2 bases and J 3 bases, with 8 bases left between them. The CDR3 here is CASSLAFYYEQYF. The DNA for the CDR3 is TGTGCCAGCAGTTTAGCTTTCTACTACGAGCAGTACTTC.

The chain uses TRBV10-3 and TRBJ2-5; the match to TRBD2 covers 8 bases. The CDR3 sequence is 16 residues long. With 3 bases clipped from V and 4 bases from J, the junction kept 10 bases outside the gene matches. Germline CDR1 ENHRY, CDR2 SYGVKD. The chain's CDR3 is CAISDSGAGVGETQYF. The CDR3 DNA follows: TGTGCCATCAGTGACTCGGGAGCGGGAGTAGGAGAGACCCAGTACTTC.

In its sample, this clonotype was seen many times. The chain links TRBV11-2 to TRBJ1-1; D call uncertain. Germline V gives CDR1 SGHAT, CDR2 FQNNGV. With 5 bases removed from V and 4 bases from J, the gap between germline ends came to 5 bases. The CDR3 is made up of 11 amino acids. CDR3 sequence reads: CASSPSTEAFF. The CDR3 DNA is TGTGCCAGCAGCCCGAGCACTGAAGCTTTCTTT.

The genes are TRBV6-2 or TRBV6-3 and TRBJ2-3, with D perhaps matching TRBD2 (6 bases). Germline V CDR1 and CDR2: MNHEY, SVGEGT. The CDR3 contains 14 residues. Trimming removed 7 bases from V and 0 bases from J, with 11 bases in between. CDR3 DNA sequence: TGTGCCAGCAACAGAGGGACTAGCACAGATACGCAGTATTTT. Its protein product is CASNRGTSTDTQYF.

About this clonotype itself: This may be a read error: a much more frequent sequence differs by one nucleotide. CDR3 residues: CASTPALTGEYEQYF. In DNA, the CDR3 is TGTGCCAGCACCCCGGCCCTCACAGGGGAGTATGAGCAGTACTTC. The V gene is TRBV7-9, the J gene TRBJ2-7, with 7 bases identical to TRBD1. V shed 7 bases and J 7 bases; nucleotides not matched to a gene: 16. The CDR3 spans 15 residues. The germline CDR1 and CDR2 sequences are SEHNR and FQNEAQ (reference sequence).

In this sample, this clonotype turned up a few times. A much larger clone differs from this one at a single base, so this may be a read error. This chain uses TRBV7-6 with TRBJ2-1; 7 bases are shared with TRBD2. Germline values: CDR1 SGHVS, CDR2 FNYEAQ. CDR3 length: 16 residues. CDR3 sequence: CANSLPERGSRNEQFF. In nucleotides, the CDR3 is TGTGCCAACAGCTTACCAGAGCGCGGGAGTCGCAATGAGCAGTTCTTC.

In regard to this clonotype: A read error may explain this, as a much larger clone is one base away. The chain couples TRBV9 to TRBJ2-1, with 14 bases that match TRBD2. Germline assignment: CDR1 SGDLS and CDR2 YYNGEE. There are 17 residues in the CDR3. CDR3 sequence reads: CASSTGTSGSSYNGQFF. The CDR3 region has the DNA TGTGCCAGCAGCACCGGGACTAGCGGGAGCTCCTACAATGGGCAGTTCTTC. Based on the CDR3 plus reference TRBV9 and TRBJ2-1, the full variable domain is DSGVTQTPKHLITATGQRVTLRCSPRSGDLSVYWYQQSLDQGLQFLIQYYNGEERAKGNILERFSAQQFPDLHSELNLSSLELGDSALYFCASSTGTSGSSYNGQFFGPGTRLTVL.

In this sample, this clonotype turned up many times. The rearrangement uses TRBV20-1 and TRBJ1-5; D uncertain. There are 13 residues in the CDR3. CDR1 and CDR2 (germline): DFQATT, SNEGSKA (reference sequence). V lost 6 bases and J 4 bases, leaving 13 bases between the germline ends. CDR3 residues: CSAQGQPNQPQHF. The CDR3 DNA is TGCAGTGCCCAAGGTCAGCCAAATCAGCCCCAGCATTTT.

This chain joins TRBV5-1 and TRBJ2-1, with TRBD1 matching over 9 bases. The CDR3 has 14 amino acids. With V trimmed by 5 bases and J by 8 bases, 8 bases remained unmatched. CDR1 is SGHRS and CDR2 is YFSETQ in the germline V gene. In nucleotides, the CDR3 is TGCGCCAGCAGATCGGGACAGGGTATCGATGAGCAGTTCTTC. The encoded protein is CASRSGQGIDEQFF.

This clonotype was seen many times. The rearrangement uses TRBV11-2 and TRBJ2-2, with unresolved D. The CDR3 covers 14 residues. Per the germline V gene, CDR1 is SGHAT and CDR2 is FQNNGV. Trimming cost V 1 base and J 5 bases, with 8 bases left between them. The CDR3 bases are TGTGCCAGCAGCTTAGCCCCTCAGACCGGGGAGCTGTTTTTT. Encoded protein: CASSLAPQTGELFF.

The sample holds many counts of this clonotype. The chain carries TRBV12-3 or TRBV12-4 and TRBJ2-1, with 8 bases fitting TRBD2. The V segment lost 6 bases and the J segment 10 bases; nucleotides outside the gene matches: 5. The CDR3 has 12 amino acids. The CDR3: CASSSGLGEQFF. The CDR3 DNA sequence: TGTGCCAGCAGCTCGGGACTAGGGGAGCAGTTCTTC.

V and J are TRBV28 and TRBJ2-2, with a tentative D call TRBD2 (5 bases). CDR1 and CDR2 (germline): MDHEN, SYDVKM. CDR3 length equals 13 residues. V was pared by 4 bases and J by 7 bases, with 10 bases between. The CDR3 bases are TGTGCCAGCAGTTCCAGGCGGGTCGGGGAGCTGTTTTTT. Translation gives CASSSRRVGELFF. The full variable domain, completed using reference TRBV28 and TRBJ2-2, is DVKVTQSSRYLVKRTGEKVFLECVQDMDHENMFWYRQDPGLGLRLIYFSYDVKMKEKGDIPEGYSVSREKKERFSLILESASTNQTSMYLCASSSRRVGELFFGEGSRLTVL.

A remark on this clonotype: Possible read error: a much larger clone is one base away. V is TRBV12-3 or TRBV12-4 and J is TRBJ2-7; no firm D call. V was trimmed by 1 base and J by 4 bases, leaving 5 bases between them. CDR3 size: 12 residues. DNA for the CDR3: TGTGCCAGCAGTTTAGAGCCTTACGAGCAGTACTTC. Amino acids: CASSLEPYEQYF.

This clonotype was recorded only once. A much larger clonotype is one base distant, so this may be a read error. This sequence joins TRBV5-1 and TRBJ2-1, with D possibly being TRBD2 (5 bases). V shed 6 bases and J shed 5 bases, with 15 bases lying between them. There are 14 residues in the CDR3. Germline loops: CDR1 SGHRS, CDR2 YFSETQ. Here the CDR3 reads CASNSLGGNNEQFF. DNA for the CDR3: TGCGCCAGCAACTCACTCGGAGGCAACAATGAGCAGTTCTTC.

The chain recombines TRBV12-3 or TRBV12-4 with TRBJ1-2; no clear D gene. The V gene lost 10 bases and the J gene lost 8 bases, with 23 bases spanning the gap. This CDR3 has 14 residues. The CDR3 DNA sequence: TGTGCCACCAACATCGGTTCCCCGCTCGGGGGCTACACCTTC. This codes for CATNIGSPLGGYTF.

As concerns this clonotype: Being one base from a much bigger clone, this may be a read error. V gene TRBV29-1 combines with J gene TRBJ2-7; tentative D call: TRBD1 (5 bases). The germline V gene encodes CDR1 SQVTM and CDR2 ANQGSEA. The V gene lost 6 bases and the J gene lost 6 bases, with 18 bases spanning the gap. The CDR3 sequence is 13 residues long. CDR3 in amino acids: CSVNLQTDSEQYF. The CDR3 DNA reads TGCAGCGTAAACCTTCAGACAGACAGCGAGCAGTACTTC.

The V gene is TRBV5-4, the J gene TRBJ2-1, with D uncertain. Trimming left V 2 bases short and J 5 bases short, with 5 bases between. The germline gives CDR1 SGHNT, CDR2 YYREEE (reference sequence). CDR3 length: 12 residues. CDR3 bases: TGTGCCAGCAGCTTTCTAAACAATGAGCAGTTCTTC. As protein: CASSFLNNEQFF.

This clonotype rates as medium-sized. In DNA form, the CDR3 reads TGTGCCAGCAGCTCGGGGTCCCGGGGTGAAAAACTGTTTTTT. This gives the protein CASSSGSRGEKLFF. The rearrangement links TRBV7-9 to TRBJ1-4; no clear D. The germline gives CDR1 SEHNR, CDR2 FQNEAQ (reference sequence). This CDR3 has 14 residues. Trimming pared 4 bases from V and 7 bases from J, leaving 13 bases between.

This clonotype appeared a few times. V gene TRBV5-1 combines with J gene TRBJ1-2; D gene uncertain. V was clipped by 4 bases and J by 8 bases, with 15 bases between them. The CDR3 covers 13 residues. Germline CDR1 is SGHRS and CDR2 is YFSETQ. The CDR3 here is CASSGEISQGYTF. CDR3 nucleotides: TGCGCCAGCAGCGGGGAGATCTCGCAGGGCTACACCTTC.

This clonotype was picked up many times. V gene TRBV2 combines with J gene TRBJ2-5; D unresolved. The CDR3 totals 13 residues. CDR1 and CDR2 (germline): SNHLY, FYNNEI. V lost 10 bases, J lost 5 bases, and 17 bases lay in between. The CDR3 DNA sequence: TGTGCCACTTACCACAAGCAGGAGGAGACCCAGTACTTC. This encodes CATYHKQEETQYF.

This clonotype is a singleton in its sample. This sequence joins TRBV20-1 and TRBJ2-2; D may match TRBD1 or TRBD2 (5 bases each). The CDR3 spans 16 residues. Trimming pared 5 bases from V and 5 bases from J, leaving 21 bases between. Germline lookup yields CDR1 DFQATT and CDR2 SNEGSKA (reference sequence). The CDR3: CSAPTFGTSGTGELFF. The CDR3 DNA follows: TGCAGTGCTCCGACCTTCGGGACCTCCGGAACCGGGGAGCTGTTTTTT.

At least ten counts were recorded for this clonotype. The chain employs TRBV19 and TRBJ2-7; a possible D gene is TRBD2 (5 bases). The germline gives CDR1 LNHDA, CDR2 SQIVND (reference sequence). The CDR3 runs 14 residues. Trimming left V 1 base short and J 3 bases short, with 10 bases between. The CDR3 nucleotides are TGTGCCAGTAGTATAGGTTTCGGGGACTACGAGCAGTACTTC. It is translated as CASSIGFGDYEQYF.

This clonotype showed up many times. This chain uses TRBV28 with TRBJ2-3, with D maybe TRBD1 (5 bases). Trimming took off 6 bases at V and 3 bases at J, with 10 bases between the two ends. There are 13 residues in the CDR3. CDR1 and CDR2 (germline): MDHEN, SYDVKM. In DNA, the CDR3 is TGTGCCAGCAGGGGAAGGGGTACAGATACGCAGTATTTT. This translates into CASRGRGTDTQYF.

The CDR3 region is CASSLTGGPVETQYF. The CDR3 DNA reads TGTGCCAGCAGCTTAACGGGAGGGCCCGTGGAGACCCAGTACTTC. This rearrangement joins TRBV7-2 to TRBJ2-5; 8 nucleotides line up with TRBD2. The germline CDR1 and CDR2 sequences are SGHTA and FQGNSA. The CDR3 length is 15 residues. V dropped 2 bases and J dropped 5; count of bases not matched to a gene: 7. The whole variable domain, filled in from reference TRBV7-2 and TRBJ2-5, reads GAGVSQSPSNKVTEKGKDVELRCDPISGHTALYWYRQSLGQGLEFLIYFQGNSAPDKSGLPSDRFSAERTGGSVSTLTIQRTQQEDSAVYLCASSLTGGPVETQYFGPGTRLLVL.

This chain connects TRBV15 to TRBJ1-2, with unresolved D. Germline CDR1 and CDR2: LNHNV and YYDKDF (reference sequence). The CDR3 runs to 12 residues. V lost 8 bases and J 8 bases, leaving 15 bases between the germline ends. CDR3 region: CATLGSLGGYTF. The DNA of the CDR3 is TGTGCCACCTTGGGCTCCCTGGGGGGCTACACCTTC.

The chain carries TRBV5-1 and TRBJ2-1; D gene ambiguous. The CDR3 is 13 amino acids. CDR1 is SGHRS, CDR2 YFSETQ, per germline. Trimming took 6 bases from V and 1 from J, leaving 8 bases between them. This CDR3 is CASTDTSYNEQFF. Here the CDR3 DNA reads TGCGCCAGCACGGATACGTCCTACAATGAGCAGTTCTTC. Based on the CDR3 plus reference TRBV5-1 and TRBJ2-1, the full variable domain is KAGVTQTPRYLIKTRGQQVTLSCSPISGHRSVSWYQQTPGQGLQFLFEYFSETQRNKGNFPGRFSGRQFSNSRSEMNVSTLELGDSALYLCASTDTSYNEQFFGPGTRLTVL.

By share, this clonotype ranks as medium-sized. The rearrangement uses TRBV10-3 and TRBJ2-1; D possibly matches TRBD1 or TRBD2 (5 bases each). Looked up from germline, CDR1 is ENHRY and CDR2 is SYGVKD. The CDR3 length is 15 residues. Trimming stripped 5 bases from V and 3 bases from J, with 14 bases between. In nucleotides, the CDR3 is TGTGCCATCAGTATTCAGGGAGAGTTCTACAATGAGCAGTTCTTC. It specifies CAISIQGEFYNEQFF.